This is a list of T cell receptor beta chains from one sample in a study of cytomegalovirus exposure and HLA in healthy donors. Method: immunoSEQ multiplex PCR; TCRdb's copy keeps in-frame clones and lacks some. The sample has some 100,000 clones; roughly 75% are singletons. The sequenced sample consisted of PBMCs. The origin of the receptors is a male donor in good health and CMV-seropositive. Each CDR3 is given with its conserved first and last residue. The D gene is left open where the match is weak. Some rows have no size entry. The others give once, few or many, or a class for an expanded clone.

TRBJ1-5,.,.,TRBV7-9,CASSQADQPQHF,TGTGCCAGCAGCCAAGCGGATCAGCCCCAGCATTTT
TRBJ1-1,few,.,TRBV2,CASTTPGGGRDDFF,TGTGCCAGCACCACCCCCGGGGGGGGGCGAGATGATTTCTTT
TRBJ2-6,.,.,TRBV27,CASSESGLQLPSGANVLTF,TGTGCCAGCAGTGAATCGGGACTTCAACTTCCCTCTGGGGCCAACGTCCTGACTTTC
TRBJ1-2,.,TRBD1,TRBV15,CATSKRTRGSNYGYTF,TGTGCCACCAGCAAGCGAACCAGGGGGAGTAACTATGGCTACACCTTC
TRBJ2-7,.,TRBD1,TRBV5-6,CASSLARGLNEQYF,TGTGCCAGCAGCTTGGCCAGGGGGCTAAATGAGCAGTACTTC
TRBJ2-7,.,TRBD2,TRBV30,CAWSGLAGSEQYF,TGTGCCTGGAGTGGACTAGCGGGGTCCGAGCAGTACTTC
TRBJ2-7,.,TRBD1,TRBV5-1,CASSLFSNRDRRYEQYF,TGCGCCAGCAGCTTATTTTCAAACCGGGACAGGAGGTACGAGCAGTACTTC
TRBJ2-7,few,TRBD1,TRBV7-8,CASSSQTGPSSYEQYF,TGTGCCAGCAGCTCCCAGACAGGGCCCTCTTCCTACGAGCAGTACTTC
TRBJ1-4,.,.,TRBV7-3,CASSPGAGRNEKLFF,TGTGCCAGCAGCCCGGGGGCCGGGAGGAATGAAAAACTGTTTTTT
TRBJ1-1,once,TRBD1,TRBV5-1,CASSSSPTGLTTEAFF,TGCGCCAGCAGCTCATCCCCGACAGGGTTAACCACTGAAGCTTTCTTT
TRBJ2-7,.,TRBD2,TRBV7-8,CASSRGGSRVEQYF,TGTGCCAGCAGCCGGGGGGGGTCTAGGGTCGAGCAGTACTTC